This TCR beta chain was identified during a study of early T cells in non-severe SARS-CoV-2 infection. Overall study context: It was bulk RNA from unsorted whole blood that was sequenced, and the chains were unpaired. The study, taken as a whole, reports: VDJdb-based matching was biased toward anti-spike CD8 responses and missed private and CD4 specificities.

Remarks on this clonotype: The antigen is unknown.

Individual cDNA molecules were tagged with unique molecular identifiers, the study reported. TCRdb re-analysed the 5' RACE reads in MiXCR, keeping a single row per CDR3 protein. The top ten clones hold about a fifth of a sample with about 130,000 distinct CDR3 sequences, about 15% of them seen once. Sequenced input: whole blood. The sequence was obtained from an adult who was a healthcare worker with PCR-confirmed SARS-CoV-2 infection or an uninfected control (not recorded which).

CDR3 sequence (DNA): TGTGCCAGCAGGACTCGGAATACGCAGTATTTT. This gives the protein CASRTRNTQYF. This chain connects TRBV6-1 to TRBJ2-3; the D is unclear. Trimming left V 6 bases short and J 7 bases short, with 8 bases between. The germline CDR1 and CDR2 sequences are MNHNS and SASEGT. The length of the CDR3 is 11 residues.